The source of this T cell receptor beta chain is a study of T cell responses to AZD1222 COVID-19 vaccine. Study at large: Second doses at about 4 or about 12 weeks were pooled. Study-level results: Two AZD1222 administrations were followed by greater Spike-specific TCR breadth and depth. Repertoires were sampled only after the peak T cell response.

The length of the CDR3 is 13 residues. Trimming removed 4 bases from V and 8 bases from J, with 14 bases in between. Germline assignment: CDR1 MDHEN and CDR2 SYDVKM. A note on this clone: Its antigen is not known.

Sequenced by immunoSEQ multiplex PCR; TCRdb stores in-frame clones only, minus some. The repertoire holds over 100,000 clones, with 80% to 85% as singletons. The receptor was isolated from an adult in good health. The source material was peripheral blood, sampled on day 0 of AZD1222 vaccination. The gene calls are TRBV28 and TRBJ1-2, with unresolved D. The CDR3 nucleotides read TGTGCCAGCAGTTCTCCTCTTAACCAGGGCTACACCTTC. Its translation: CASSSPLNQGYTF.